A selection of T cell receptor beta chains follows, all from one sample in a study of vaccination and CD4 T cells after COVID-19. Antigens of these TCRs are unknown. TCRdb ran MiXCR on the PCR reads and lists one entry per CDR3 protein. The sample contains more than 13,000 distinct CDR3 sequences, about 51% of which appear only once. The sample comprised CD4+ T cells from blood, cultured in vitro. The receptors shown here come from a human donor who had recovered from COVID-19. Both conserved end residues are part of each CDR3. D genes are given only for firm matches. Size is omitted from some rows. Given values are once, few, many or a class for expanded clones.

v_call: TRBV20-1
clone_size: few
d_call: TRBD1
j_call: TRBJ2-7
cdr3_nt: TGCAGTGCTGATCGGGACAGCCGCTCCTACGAGCAGTACTTC
cdr3_aa: CSADRDSRSYEQYF

v_call: TRBV5-4
clone_size: once
d_call: .
j_call: TRBJ2-5
cdr3_nt: TGTGCCAGCAGCTCCGGTGGGGCGGATCAAGAGACCCAGTACTTC
cdr3_aa: CASSSGGADQETQYF

v_call: TRBV1
clone_size: .
d_call: .
j_call: TRBJ1-2
cdr3_nt: TGCACCAGCAGCCAATATTACCTCGGGACGCCCAACTATGGCTACACCTTC
cdr3_aa: CTSSQYYLGTPNYGYTF

v_call: TRBV19
clone_size: .
d_call: TRBD1
j_call: TRBJ1-1
cdr3_nt: TGTGCCTCAAAGGAGGGGGCAGCTTTCTTT
cdr3_aa: CASKEGAAFF

v_call: TRBV15
clone_size: .
d_call: TRBD1
j_call: TRBJ1-4
cdr3_nt: TGTGCCACCAGCAGAGGGACAGGGGGTTATGAAAAACTGTTTTTT
cdr3_aa: CATSRGTGGYEKLFF

v_call: TRBV28
clone_size: .
d_call: TRBD1
j_call: TRBJ1-5
cdr3_nt: TGTGCCAGCAGTCAGCCCAGGGGGCCCTATCAGCCCCAGCATTTT
cdr3_aa: CASSQPRGPYQPQHF

v_call: TRBV28
clone_size: .
d_call: .
j_call: TRBJ2-6
cdr3_nt: TGTGCCAGCATCTCCCCTGGAGCGTCCTCTGGGGCCAACGTCCTGACTTTC
cdr3_aa: CASISPGASSGANVLTF

v_call: TRBV4-1
clone_size: .
d_call: .
j_call: TRBJ1-4
cdr3_nt: TGCGCCAGCAGCCAAACACAGGGCGGAGACGAAAAACTGTTTTTT
cdr3_aa: CASSQTQGGDEKLFF

v_call: TRBV5-1
clone_size: .
d_call: TRBD1
j_call: TRBJ2-7
cdr3_nt: TGCGCCAGCTCCCGGGACAGGGGATTATACGAGCAGTACTTC
cdr3_aa: CASSRDRGLYEQYF

v_call: TRBV7-8
clone_size: .
d_call: .
j_call: TRBJ2-5
cdr3_nt: TGTGCCAGCAGCTTAAGTGTGGGGGGCGCGGCGGGTGGGCAAGAGACCCAGTACTTC
cdr3_aa: CASSLSVGGAAGGQETQYF

v_call: TRBV5-1
clone_size: .
d_call: TRBD2
j_call: TRBJ2-1
cdr3_nt: TGCGCCAGCAGCCCCCCACTAGCGGGAGGAGTCAATGAGCAGTTCTTC
cdr3_aa: CASSPPLAGGVNEQFF

v_call: TRBV20-1
clone_size: .
d_call: .
j_call: TRBJ1-6
cdr3_nt: TGCAGTGCTAGAGATCCCACGAATTTATCCCATTCACCCCTCCACTTT
cdr3_aa: CSARDPTNLSHSPLHF

v_call: TRBV9
clone_size: .
d_call: .
j_call: TRBJ1-5
cdr3_nt: TGTGCCAGCGGTCTCGATAGCAATCAGCCCCAGCATTTT
cdr3_aa: CASGLDSNQPQHF

v_call: TRBV5-4
clone_size: few
d_call: .
j_call: TRBJ1-1
cdr3_nt: TGTGCCAGCAGCCCTCAGGGGCGCACTGAAGCTTTCTTT
cdr3_aa: CASSPQGRTEAFF

v_call: TRBV6-1
clone_size: .
d_call: TRBD1
j_call: TRBJ1-2
cdr3_nt: TGTGCCACGACAGGGAGGAGTCCGCTAAACTATGGCTACACCTTC
cdr3_aa: CATTGRSPLNYGYTF

v_call: TRBV2
clone_size: few
d_call: TRBD1
j_call: TRBJ1-2
cdr3_nt: TGTGCCAGCTCTGAGGGGGCGAGGGGCTACACCTTC
cdr3_aa: CASSEGARGYTF

v_call: TRBV12-3/TRBV12-4
clone_size: .
d_call: .
j_call: TRBJ2-1
cdr3_nt: TGTGCCAGCAGTTACTTGGTGGGGGGGCAGAAGCAGTTCTTC
cdr3_aa: CASSYLVGGQKQFF

v_call: TRBV18
clone_size: .
d_call: .
j_call: TRBJ2-6
cdr3_nt: TGTGCCAGCTCACCGTGGGGAGCGGTCTCTGGGGCCAACGTCCTGACTTTC
cdr3_aa: CASSPWGAVSGANVLTF

v_call: TRBV6-1
clone_size: .
d_call: TRBD2
j_call: TRBJ2-1
cdr3_nt: TGTGCCAGCAGCGTCGTATTAGCGGGAGGGCCGAGGGACAATGAGCAGTTCTTC
cdr3_aa: CASSVVLAGGPRDNEQFF

v_call: TRBV7-9
clone_size: .
d_call: .
j_call: TRBJ1-6
cdr3_nt: TGTGCCAGCAGCGAACTGTTTAATTCACCCCTCCACTTT
cdr3_aa: CASSELFNSPLHF

v_call: TRBV6-1
clone_size: .
d_call: TRBD1
j_call: TRBJ1-3
cdr3_nt: TGTGCCAGCGGGACAGGGGCTAGGGGAAACACCATATATTTT
cdr3_aa: CASGTGARGNTIYF

v_call: TRBV20-1
clone_size: few
d_call: .
j_call: TRBJ1-1
cdr3_nt: TGCAGTGCTATCCTAAAGGTAGGGGCTGAAGCTTTCTTT
cdr3_aa: CSAILKVGAEAFF

v_call: TRBV20-1
clone_size: .
d_call: TRBD2
j_call: TRBJ2-3
cdr3_nt: TGCAGTGCTAGAGATTCGGGGGGGGCGCAAAGCACAGATACGCAGTATTTT
cdr3_aa: CSARDSGGAQSTDTQYF

v_call: TRBV19
clone_size: .
d_call: .
j_call: TRBJ2-7
cdr3_nt: TGTGCCAGTAGACAACAGGGTACCGAGCAGTACTTC
cdr3_aa: CASRQQGTEQYF

v_call: TRBV6-1
clone_size: few
d_call: TRBD1
j_call: TRBJ1-2
cdr3_nt: TGTGCCAGCAGACCTGGGGGGACAGGGGGCCACTATGGCTACACCTTC
cdr3_aa: CASRPGGTGGHYGYTF

v_call: TRBV19
clone_size: .
d_call: .
j_call: TRBJ2-1
cdr3_nt: TGTGCCAGTAGTATACCCCCCTTGCCGGGGGTGGAGCAGTTCTTC
cdr3_aa: CASSIPPLPGVEQFF

v_call: TRBV18
clone_size: .
d_call: .
j_call: TRBJ2-5
cdr3_nt: TGTGCCAGCTCACCGGTTGGCCGGAGCGAAACCCAGTACTTC
cdr3_aa: CASSPVGRSETQYF

v_call: TRBV7-6
clone_size: .
d_call: TRBD1
j_call: TRBJ1-4
cdr3_nt: TGTGCCAGCAGCCCCCGGACAGGGGGCGGTGAAAAACTGTTTTTT
cdr3_aa: CASSPRTGGGEKLFF

v_call: TRBV20-1
clone_size: .
d_call: TRBD2
j_call: TRBJ2-3
cdr3_nt: TGCAGTCCGCTCAGTCGATTTCGTGCGGGAGGGTTCTCTAGCACAGATACGCAGTATTTT
cdr3_aa: CSPLSRFRAGGFSSTDTQYF

v_call: TRBV5-1
clone_size: .
d_call: .
j_call: TRBJ1-2
cdr3_nt: TGCGCCAGCAGCCCCGAGGGCGTAGCTAACTATGGCTACACCTTC
cdr3_aa: CASSPEGVANYGYTF

v_call: TRBV7-2
clone_size: .
d_call: .
j_call: TRBJ1-1
cdr3_nt: TGTGCCAGCAGCTTAGCCCCCCCAGGCCTGGGGACTGAAGCTTTCTTT
cdr3_aa: CASSLAPPGLGTEAFF

v_call: TRBV11-2
clone_size: .
d_call: TRBD2
j_call: TRBJ2-1
cdr3_nt: TGTGCCAGCAGCTTAATAGCGGGAGGGCCAGGTGAGCAGTTCTTC
cdr3_aa: CASSLIAGGPGEQFF

v_call: TRBV24-1
clone_size: few
d_call: TRBD1
j_call: TRBJ2-5
cdr3_nt: TGTGCCACCAGTGATACAGGGGGCGTGGAGACCCAGTACTTC
cdr3_aa: CATSDTGGVETQYF

v_call: TRBV7-3
clone_size: .
d_call: TRBD2
j_call: TRBJ2-1
cdr3_nt: TGTGCCAGCAGCTCAGGACTAGCGGCCTACAATGAGCAGTTCTTC
cdr3_aa: CASSSGLAAYNEQFF

v_call: TRBV20-1
clone_size: .
d_call: .
j_call: TRBJ2-3
cdr3_nt: TGCAGTGCTGAGATTCAGCGGCCTGATAGCACAGATACGCAGTATTTT
cdr3_aa: CSAEIQRPDSTDTQYF

v_call: TRBV2
clone_size: once
d_call: .
j_call: TRBJ2-7
cdr3_nt: TGTGCCAGCAGTTGGGAAGGGCTTACCTACGAGCAGTACTTC
cdr3_aa: CASSWEGLTYEQYF

v_call: TRBV4-2
clone_size: .
d_call: .
j_call: TRBJ2-3
cdr3_nt: TGTGCCAGCAGCCAAGCTCAGCGAGACACAGATACGCAGTATTTT
cdr3_aa: CASSQAQRDTDTQYF

v_call: TRBV28
clone_size: .
d_call: TRBD1
j_call: TRBJ1-1
cdr3_nt: TGTGCCAGCAGCCCACCGAGGGACGGGACAGGGGGAAAAGCTTTCTTT
cdr3_aa: CASSPPRDGTGGKAFF